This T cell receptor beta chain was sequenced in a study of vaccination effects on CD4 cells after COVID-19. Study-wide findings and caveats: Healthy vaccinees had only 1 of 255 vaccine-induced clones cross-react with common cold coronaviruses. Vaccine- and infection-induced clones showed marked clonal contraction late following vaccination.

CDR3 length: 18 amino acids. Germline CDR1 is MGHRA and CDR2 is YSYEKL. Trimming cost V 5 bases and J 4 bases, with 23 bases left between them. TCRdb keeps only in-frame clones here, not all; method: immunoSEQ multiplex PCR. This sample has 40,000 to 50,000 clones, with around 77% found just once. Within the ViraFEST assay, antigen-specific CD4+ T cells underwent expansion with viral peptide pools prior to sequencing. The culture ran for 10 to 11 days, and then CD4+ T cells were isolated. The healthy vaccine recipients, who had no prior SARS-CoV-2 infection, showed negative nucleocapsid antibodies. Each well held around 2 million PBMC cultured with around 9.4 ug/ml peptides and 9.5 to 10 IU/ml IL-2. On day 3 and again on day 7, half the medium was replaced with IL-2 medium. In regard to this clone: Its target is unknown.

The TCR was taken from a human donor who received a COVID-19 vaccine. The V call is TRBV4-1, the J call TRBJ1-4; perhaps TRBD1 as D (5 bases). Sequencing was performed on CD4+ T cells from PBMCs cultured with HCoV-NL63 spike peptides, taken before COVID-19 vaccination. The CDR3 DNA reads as TGCGCCAGCAGCAAGAGGATCCCCGAGGGGCCAAGTAATGAAAAACTGTTTTTT. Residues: CASSKRIPEGPSNEKLFF.